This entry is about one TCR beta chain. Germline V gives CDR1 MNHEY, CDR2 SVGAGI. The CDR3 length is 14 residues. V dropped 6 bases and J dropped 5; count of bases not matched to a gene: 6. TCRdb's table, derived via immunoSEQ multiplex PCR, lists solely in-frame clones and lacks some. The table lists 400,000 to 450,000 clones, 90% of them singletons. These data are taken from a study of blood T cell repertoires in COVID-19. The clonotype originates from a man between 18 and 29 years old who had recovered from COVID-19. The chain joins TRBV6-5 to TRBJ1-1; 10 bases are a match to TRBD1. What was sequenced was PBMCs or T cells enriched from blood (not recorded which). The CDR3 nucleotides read TGTGCCAGCAGCCTTGACAGGGGGCTGACTGAAGCTTTCTTT. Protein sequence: CASSLDRGLTEAFF.